The clone carrying this T cell receptor (beta chain) was seen more than once but under ten times. No antigen is known for it. This sample was taken from a study of cytomegalovirus exposure and HLA in healthy donors. Study overall: The study's early data release held about 77 million unique TCRs from HLA-typed donors.

Study-wide findings and caveats: Reportedly, a later analysis found an Asian-associated ancestry cluster had fewer N-insertions than the approximately 670-donor mean. In a later analysis, compared with equally common non-associated chains, HLA-associated beta chains were more expanded. TCR beta chain V- and J-gene trimming was linked, in a later analysis, to a missense variant in DCLRE1C.

The PCR ran on 60 Vbeta and 13 Jbeta primers. Only in-frame clones appear in the TCRdb table, and some are missing; sequencing was by immunoSEQ multiplex PCR. The sample records about 170,000 clones, around 78% being singletons. This clonotype originated in a woman between 25 and 40 years old in good health and CMV-seropositive. Sequenced input: PBMCs.

CDR3 nucleotides: TGCGCCAGCAGTGAGCGGACAGCAACAGAAGCTTTCTTT. Amino acid sequence: CASSERTATEAFF. The V and J genes are TRBV10-1 and TRBJ1-1; D is perhaps TRBD1 (6 bases). Germline lookup yields CDR1 WNHNN and CDR2 SYGVQD (reference sequence). V gave up 2 bases and J gave up 8 bases, with 12 bases separating them. The CDR3 covers 13 residues.